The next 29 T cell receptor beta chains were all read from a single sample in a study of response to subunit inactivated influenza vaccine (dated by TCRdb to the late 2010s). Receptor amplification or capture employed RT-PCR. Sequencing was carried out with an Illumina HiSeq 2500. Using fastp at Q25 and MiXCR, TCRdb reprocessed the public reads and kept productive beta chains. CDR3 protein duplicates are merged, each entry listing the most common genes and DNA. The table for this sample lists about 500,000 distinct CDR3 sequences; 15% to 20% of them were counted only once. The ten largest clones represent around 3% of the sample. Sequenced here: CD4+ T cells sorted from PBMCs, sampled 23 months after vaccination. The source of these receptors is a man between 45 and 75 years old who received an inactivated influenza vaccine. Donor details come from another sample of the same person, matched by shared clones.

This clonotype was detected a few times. CDR3: CASSENNRVYGELFF. The CDR3 DNA reads as TGTGCCAGCAGTGAGAATAACAGGGTATACGGGGAGCTGTTTTTT. The J gene is TRBJ2-2, the V gene TRBV25-1; D is perhaps TRBD1 (6 bases). Trimming took 3 bases from V and 7 from J, leaving 15 bases between them. CDR1 MGHDK and CDR2 SYGVNS come from the germline V gene. The CDR3 contains 15 residues.

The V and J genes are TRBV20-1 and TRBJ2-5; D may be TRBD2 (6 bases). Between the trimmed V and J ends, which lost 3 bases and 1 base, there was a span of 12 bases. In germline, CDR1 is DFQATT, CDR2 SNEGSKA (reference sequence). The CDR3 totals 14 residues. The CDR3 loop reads CSASVLGGQETQYF. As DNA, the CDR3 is TGCAGTGCTAGCGTTTTGGGAGGCCAAGAGACCCAGTACTTC.

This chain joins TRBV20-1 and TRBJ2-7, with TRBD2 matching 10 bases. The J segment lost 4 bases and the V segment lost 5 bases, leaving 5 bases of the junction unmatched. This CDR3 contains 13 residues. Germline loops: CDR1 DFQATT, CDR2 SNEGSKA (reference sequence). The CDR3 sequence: CSASSGRIYEQYF. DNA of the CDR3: TGCAGTGCTTCTAGCGGGAGAATATACGAGCAGTACTTC.

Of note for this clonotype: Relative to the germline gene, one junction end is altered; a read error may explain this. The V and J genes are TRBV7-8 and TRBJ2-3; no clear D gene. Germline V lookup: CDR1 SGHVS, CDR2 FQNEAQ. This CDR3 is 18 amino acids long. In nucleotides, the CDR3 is TGTGCCAGCAGCCTTCCCGGGTCCACCACTCATAGCACAGATCCGCAGTATTTT. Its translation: CASSLPGSTTHSTDPQYF.

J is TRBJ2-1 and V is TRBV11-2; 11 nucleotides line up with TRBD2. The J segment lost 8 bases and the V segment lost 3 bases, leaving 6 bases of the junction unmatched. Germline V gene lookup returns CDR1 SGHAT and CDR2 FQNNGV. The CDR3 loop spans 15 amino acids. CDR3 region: CASSFSGGALDEQFF. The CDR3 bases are TGTGCCAGCAGCTTTAGCGGGGGGGCCTTAGATGAGCAGTTCTTC.

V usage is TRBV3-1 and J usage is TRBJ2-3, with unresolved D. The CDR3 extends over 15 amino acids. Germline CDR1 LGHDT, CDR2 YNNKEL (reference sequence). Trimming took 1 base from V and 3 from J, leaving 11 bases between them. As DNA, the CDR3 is TGTGCCAGCAGCCAAGCACTTAAGGGAACAGATACGCAGTATTTT. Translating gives CASSQALKGTDTQYF.

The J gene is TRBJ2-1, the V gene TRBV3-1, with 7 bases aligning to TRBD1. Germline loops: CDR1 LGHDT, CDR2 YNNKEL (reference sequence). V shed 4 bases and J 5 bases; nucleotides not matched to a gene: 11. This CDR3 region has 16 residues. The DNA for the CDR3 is TGTGCCAGCAGCCCGAGGACAGGACCTATACACAATGAGCAGTTCTTC. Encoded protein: CASSPRTGPIHNEQFF.

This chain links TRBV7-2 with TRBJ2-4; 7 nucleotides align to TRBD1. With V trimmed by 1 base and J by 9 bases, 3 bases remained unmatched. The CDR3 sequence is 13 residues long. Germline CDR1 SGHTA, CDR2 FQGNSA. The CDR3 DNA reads TGTGCCAGCAGCTTAGGAGGGGGCGGCATTCAGTACTTC. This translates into CASSLGGGGIQYF.

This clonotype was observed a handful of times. The CDR3 is CASSLESSGNTDTQYF. CDR3 coding DNA: TGTGCCAGCAGCTTAGAGAGTAGCGGGAACACAGATACGCAGTATTTT. The chain couples TRBV7-8 to TRBJ2-3; TRBD2 matches at 8 bases. This CDR3 is built from 16 residues. The germline V gene has CDR1 SGHVS and CDR2 FQNEAQ. Trimming removed 1 base from V and 2 bases from J; junction bases left unmatched: 5.

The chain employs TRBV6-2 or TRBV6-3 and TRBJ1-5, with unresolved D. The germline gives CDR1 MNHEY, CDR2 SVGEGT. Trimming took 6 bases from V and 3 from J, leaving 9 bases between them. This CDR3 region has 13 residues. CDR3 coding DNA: TGTGCCAGCAGGGATAGTACCAATCAGCCCCAGCATTTT. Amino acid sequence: CASRDSTNQPQHF.

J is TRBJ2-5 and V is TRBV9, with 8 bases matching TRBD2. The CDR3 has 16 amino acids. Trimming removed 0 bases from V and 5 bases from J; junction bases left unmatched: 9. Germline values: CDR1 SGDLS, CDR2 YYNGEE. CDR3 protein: CASSVDPGGPRETQYF. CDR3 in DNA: TGTGCCAGCAGCGTAGACCCGGGAGGGCCTCGGGAGACCCAGTACTTC.

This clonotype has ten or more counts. For the CDR3, the DNA is TGTGCCAGCAGCTTAGGGACAGGGGGAAATGGCTACACCTTC. Translated: CASSLGTGGNGYTF. The rearrangement joins TRBV7-6 to TRBJ1-2, with 10 bases matching TRBD1. Germline loops: CDR1 SGHVS, CDR2 FNYEAQ. The CDR3 consists of 14 residues. V shed 1 base and J 6 bases; nucleotides not matched to a gene: 2.

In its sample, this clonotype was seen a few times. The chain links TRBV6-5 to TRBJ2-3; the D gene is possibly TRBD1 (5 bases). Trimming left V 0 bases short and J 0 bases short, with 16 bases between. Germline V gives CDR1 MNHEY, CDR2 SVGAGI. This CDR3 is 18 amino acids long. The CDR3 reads CASSYSMGRGPSTDTQYF. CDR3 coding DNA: TGTGCCAGCAGTTACTCGATGGGGCGAGGTCCTAGCACAGATACGCAGTATTTT.

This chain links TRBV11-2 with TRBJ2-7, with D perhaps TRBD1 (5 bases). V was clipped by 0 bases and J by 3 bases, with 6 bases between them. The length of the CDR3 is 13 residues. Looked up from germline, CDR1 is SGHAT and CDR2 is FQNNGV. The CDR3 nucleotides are TGTGCCAGCAGCTTAGAACAGGACTACGAGCAGTACTTC. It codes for CASSLEQDYEQYF.

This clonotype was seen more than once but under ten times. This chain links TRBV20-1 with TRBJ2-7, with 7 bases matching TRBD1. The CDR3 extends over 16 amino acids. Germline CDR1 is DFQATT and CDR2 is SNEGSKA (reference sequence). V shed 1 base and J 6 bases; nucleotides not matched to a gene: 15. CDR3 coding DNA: TGCAGTGCTAGAGCGGACAGGATTAGTGGAGGTGGCGAGCAGTACTTC. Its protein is CSARADRISGGGEQYF.

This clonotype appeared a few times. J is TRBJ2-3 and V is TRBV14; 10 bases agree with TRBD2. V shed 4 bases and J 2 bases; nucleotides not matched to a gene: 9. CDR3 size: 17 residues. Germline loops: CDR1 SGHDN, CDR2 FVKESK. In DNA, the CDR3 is TGTGCCAGCAGCCTCGGCTCTAGCGGGGGTGCCACAGATACGCAGTATTTT. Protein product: CASSLGSSGGATDTQYF.

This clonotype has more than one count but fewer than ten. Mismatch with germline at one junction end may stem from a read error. The CDR3 loop is CASSLEYGGGTDTQYF. For the CDR3, the DNA is TGTGCTAGCAGCTTAGAGTATGGGGGCGGCACAGATACGCAGTATTTT. This chain links TRBV7-7 with TRBJ2-3; tentative D call: TRBD1 (6 bases). The CDR3 is made up of 16 amino acids. Germline CDR1 reads SSHAT; CDR2 reads FNYEAQ (reference sequence).

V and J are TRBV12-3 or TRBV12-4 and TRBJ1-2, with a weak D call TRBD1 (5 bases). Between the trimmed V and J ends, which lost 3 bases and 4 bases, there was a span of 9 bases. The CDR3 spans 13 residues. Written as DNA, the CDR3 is TGTGCCAGCAGTTTCCGGGGCTCCTATGGCTACACCTTC. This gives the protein CASSFRGSYGYTF.

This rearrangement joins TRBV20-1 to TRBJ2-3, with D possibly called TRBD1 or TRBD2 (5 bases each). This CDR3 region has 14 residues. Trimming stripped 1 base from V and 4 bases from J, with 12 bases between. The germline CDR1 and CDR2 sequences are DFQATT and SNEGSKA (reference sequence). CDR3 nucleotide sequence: TGCAGTGCTAGAGGCAGAGGGGTATCAGATACGCAGTATTTT. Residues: CSARGRGVSDTQYF.

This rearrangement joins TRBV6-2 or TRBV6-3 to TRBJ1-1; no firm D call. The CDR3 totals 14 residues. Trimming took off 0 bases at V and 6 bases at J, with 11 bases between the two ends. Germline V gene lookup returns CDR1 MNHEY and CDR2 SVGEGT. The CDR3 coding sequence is TGTGCCAGCAGTTACTCAGCCCTCTGGCCTGAAGCTTTCTTT. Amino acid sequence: CASSYSALWPEAFF.

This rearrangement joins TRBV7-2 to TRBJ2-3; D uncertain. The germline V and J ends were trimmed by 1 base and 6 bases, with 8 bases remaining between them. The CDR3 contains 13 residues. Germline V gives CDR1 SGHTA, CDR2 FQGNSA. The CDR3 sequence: CASSLDWMDTQYF. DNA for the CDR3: TGTGCCAGCAGCTTAGATTGGATGGATACGCAGTATTTT.

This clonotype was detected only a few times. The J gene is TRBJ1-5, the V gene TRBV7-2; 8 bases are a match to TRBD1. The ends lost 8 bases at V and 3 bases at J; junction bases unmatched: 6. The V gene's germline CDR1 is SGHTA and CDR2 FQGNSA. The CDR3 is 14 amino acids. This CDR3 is CASRQGNDNQPQHF. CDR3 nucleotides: TGTGCCAGCCGACAGGGGAACGACAATCAGCCCCAGCATTTT.

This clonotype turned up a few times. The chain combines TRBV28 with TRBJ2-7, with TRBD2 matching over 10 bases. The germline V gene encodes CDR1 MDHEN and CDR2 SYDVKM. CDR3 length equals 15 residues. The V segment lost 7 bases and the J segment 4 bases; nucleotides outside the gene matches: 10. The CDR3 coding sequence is TGTGCCAGCAAAACCCCGGGACTAGCGTTGTACGAGCAGTACTTC. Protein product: CASKTPGLALYEQYF.

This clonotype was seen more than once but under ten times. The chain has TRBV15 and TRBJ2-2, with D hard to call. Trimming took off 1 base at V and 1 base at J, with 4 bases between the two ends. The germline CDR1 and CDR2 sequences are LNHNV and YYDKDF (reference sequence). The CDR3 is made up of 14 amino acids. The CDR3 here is CATSRVKNTGELFF. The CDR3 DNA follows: TGTGCCACCAGCAGAGTCAAGAACACCGGGGAGCTGTTTTTT.

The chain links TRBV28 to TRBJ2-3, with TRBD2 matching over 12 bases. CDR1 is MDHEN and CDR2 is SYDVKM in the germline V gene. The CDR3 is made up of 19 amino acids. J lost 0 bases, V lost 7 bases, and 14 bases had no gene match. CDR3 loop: CASTPWTSGIYQSTDTQYF. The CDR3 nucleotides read TGTGCCAGCACCCCTTGGACTAGCGGGATATACCAGAGCACAGATACGCAGTATTTT. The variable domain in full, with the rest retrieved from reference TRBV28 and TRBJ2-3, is DVKVTQSSRYLVKRTGEKVFLECVQDMDHENMFWYRQDPGLGLRLIYFSYDVKMKEKGDIPEGYSVSREKKERFSLILESASTNQTSMYLCASTPWTSGIYQSTDTQYFGPGTRLTVL.

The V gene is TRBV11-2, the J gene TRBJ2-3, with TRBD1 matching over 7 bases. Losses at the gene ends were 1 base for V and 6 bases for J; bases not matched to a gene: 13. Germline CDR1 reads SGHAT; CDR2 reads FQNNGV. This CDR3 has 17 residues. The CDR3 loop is CASSLVGSGGYVDTQYF. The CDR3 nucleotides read TGTGCCAGCAGCTTAGTCGGGTCAGGGGGATACGTCGATACGCAGTATTTT.

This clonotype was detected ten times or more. Here the CDR3 reads CASSLWGGETQYF. In DNA form, the CDR3 reads TGCGCCAGCAGCTTGTGGGGAGGAGAGACCCAGTACTTC. J is TRBJ2-5 and V is TRBV5-1, with D maybe TRBD2 (6 bases). Germline assignment: CDR1 SGHRS and CDR2 YFSETQ. The V and J ends lost 1 base and 4 bases respectively, with 8 bases between them. The CDR3 runs 13 residues. Variable domain in full (rest from reference TRBV5-1 and TRBJ2-5): KAGVTQTPRYLIKTRGQQVTLSCSPISGHRSVSWYQQTPGQGLQFLFEYFSETQRNKGNFPGRFSGRQFSNSRSEMNVSTLELGDSALYLCASSLWGGETQYFGPGTRLLVL.

CDR3 in amino acids: CATGGGGTEAFF. CDR3 nucleotides: TGTGCCACAGGGGGAGGTGGCACTGAAGCTTTCTTT. This chain connects TRBV27 to TRBJ1-1; 7 nucleotides align to TRBD1. The CDR3 has 12 residues. The germline gives CDR1 MNHEY, CDR2 SMNVEV (reference sequence). V shed 10 bases and J 4 bases; nucleotides not matched to a gene: 6.

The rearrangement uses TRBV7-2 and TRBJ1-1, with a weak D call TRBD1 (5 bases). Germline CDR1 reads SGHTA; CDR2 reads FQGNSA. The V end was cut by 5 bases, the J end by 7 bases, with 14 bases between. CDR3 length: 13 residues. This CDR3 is CASSHSGKGEAFF. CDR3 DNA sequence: TGTGCCAGCAGCCACTCAGGGAAGGGTGAAGCTTTCTTT.